The 19 T cell receptor beta chains in this list originate from one sample, sequenced in a study of cytomegalovirus exposure and HLA in healthy donors. Both 60 Vbeta primers and 13 Jbeta primers went into the PCR. The table came from immunoSEQ multiplex PCR; TCRdb's copy has only in-frame clones and leaves some out. Of about 120,000 clones in the sample, roughly 17% were seen once. Sequenced input: PBMCs. These receptors were taken from a female donor in good health and CMV-seropositive.

This clone appeared a few times. CDR3 bases: TGTGCCAGTAGTGAATGGGGCAGGGAGGATGAAAAACTGTTTTTT. Translation: CASSEWGREDEKLFF. V usage is TRBV19 and J usage is TRBJ1-4; possibly TRBD1 for D (5 bases). The CDR3 is 15 residues long. CDR1 and CDR2 (germline): LNHDA, SQIVND (reference sequence). V dropped 5 bases and J dropped 6 bases, with 16 bases sitting between them.

This chain joins TRBV5-8 and TRBJ2-7, with D possibly being TRBD2 (5 bases). Germline CDR1 is SGHTS and CDR2 is YDEGEE. V lost 4 bases to trimming and J lost 4 bases, with 18 bases between them. The CDR3 sequence is 15 residues long. CDR3 sequence (DNA): TGTGCCAGCAGCGCCGGGATTGCCTGGGGATACGAGCAGTACTTC. Amino acid sequence: CASSAGIAWGYEQYF.

The chain is built from TRBV2 and TRBJ2-7; 9 bases map to TRBD1. There are 15 residues in the CDR3. The germline V gene encodes CDR1 SNHLY and CDR2 FYNNEI. Trimming cost V 6 bases and J 4 bases; bases outside gene matches: 10. The CDR3 bases are TGTGCCAGCAGGGGACAGGGTGGGCAAGTGTACGAGCAGTACTTC. Its translation is CASRGQGGQVYEQYF.

The J gene is TRBJ1-5, the V gene TRBV5-6, with TRBD1 matching 8 bases. Germline V gene lookup returns CDR1 SGHDT and CDR2 YYEEEE. The CDR3 has 18 amino acids. The ends lost 1 base at V and 2 bases at J; junction bases unmatched: 11. The CDR3 DNA sequence: TGTGCCAGCAGCTTGAGTCGAGCAGGGGGCAAGGGCAATCAGCCCCAGCATTTT. It is translated as CASSLSRAGGKGNQPQHF.

V and J are TRBV4-2 and TRBJ2-2; 7 nucleotides agree with TRBD2. Germline V gene data show CDR1 as LGHNA and CDR2 as YNFKEQ. The CDR3 is 14 residues long. V gave up 2 bases and J gave up 13 bases; unmatched junction bases: 10. This chain's CDR3 is CASSQQRGGLGLFF. Written as DNA, the CDR3 is TGTGCCAGCAGCCAACAGCGAGGAGGACTAGGGCTGTTTTTT.

This clone showed up just a few times. This rearrangement joins TRBV7-2 to TRBJ1-1; D remains unclear. V gave up 4 bases and J gave up 3 bases, with 18 bases separating them. Looked up from germline, CDR1 is SGHTA and CDR2 is FQGNSA. The CDR3 runs 16 residues. The CDR3 region has the DNA TGTGCCAGCAGCTATACCCCATTCGGGAGGGACACTGAAGCTTTCTTT. Encoded protein: CASSYTPFGRDTEAFF.

The DNA for the CDR3 is TGTGCCAGTAGTACCATTAGCCCCTATGGCTACACCTTC. Amino acid sequence: CASSTISPYGYTF. The chain joins TRBV19 to TRBJ1-2, with D hard to call. The CDR3 totals 13 residues. Trimming shortened V by 4 bases and J by 4 bases, and 10 bases separated the two germline ends. Germline V CDR1 and CDR2: LNHDA, SQIVND (reference sequence).

This clone showed up just a few times. This chain connects TRBV19 to TRBJ2-7, with TRBD2 identical over 13 bases. Germline CDR1 LNHDA, CDR2 SQIVND (reference sequence). Trimming removed 8 bases from V and 7 bases from J; junction bases left unmatched: 5. This CDR3 comprises 13 residues. In nucleotides, the CDR3 is TGTGCCAGTTCAACTAGCGGGGGGGATGAGCAGTACTTC. Translated, it gives CASSTSGGDEQYF. Complete variable domain (other parts from reference TRBV19 and TRBJ2-7): DGGITQSPKYLFRKEGQNVTLSCEQNLNHDAMYWYRQDPGQGLRLIYYSQIVNDFQKGDIAEGYSVSREKKESFPLTVTSAQKNPTAFYLCASSTSGGDEQYFGPGTRLTVT.

Here the CDR3 DNA reads TGTGCCAGCAGCGTAGCCGGGAGCTATAATTCACCCCTCCACTTT. Translation gives CASSVAGSYNSPLHF. This chain connects TRBV9 to TRBJ1-6; D is uncertain. The germline CDR1 and CDR2 sequences are SGDLS and YYNGEE. The germline V and J ends were trimmed by 0 bases and 3 bases, with 7 bases remaining between them. This CDR3 spans 15 amino acids.

The CDR3: CASSPRRQIEAFF. The CDR3 DNA reads TGTGCCAGCTCACCAAGGAGACAGATTGAAGCTTTCTTT. The chain uses TRBV18 and TRBJ1-1; possibly TRBD1 for D (5 bases). CDR1 is KGHSH and CDR2 is LQKENI in the germline V gene. With 2 bases removed from V and 7 bases from J, the gap between germline ends came to 11 bases. This CDR3 region has 13 residues.

This sequence joins TRBV7-6 and TRBJ2-7, with 7 bases identical to TRBD1. This CDR3 comprises 12 residues. Trimming at V came to 11 bases and at J to 2 bases, leaving 6 bases not matched to a gene. CDR1 and CDR2 from the germline V gene are SGHVS and FNYEAQ. Here the CDR3 reads CAVTGQTYEQYF. The CDR3 bases are TGTGCCGTAACGGGACAGACCTACGAGCAGTACTTC.

V usage is TRBV4-3 and J usage is TRBJ2-2; 10 bases align to TRBD2. The J segment lost 6 bases and the V segment lost 0 bases, leaving 7 bases of the junction unmatched. There are 17 residues in the CDR3. Germline CDR1 and CDR2: LGHNA and YSLEER. Here the CDR3 DNA reads TGCGCCAGCAGCCAAGATCGGAGCGGGAGGGGATCCGGGGAGCTGTTTTTT. Its translation: CASSQDRSGRGSGELFF.

V usage is TRBV9 and J usage is TRBJ2-7; weak D call: TRBD1 (5 bases). The CDR3 contains 13 residues. The germline gives CDR1 SGDLS, CDR2 YYNGEE. V was shortened by 3 bases and J by 3 bases, with 10 bases between the two germline ends. The CDR3 DNA reads as TGTGCCAGCAGCGCAGGGCAGGACTACGAGCAGTACTTC. Amino acids: CASSAGQDYEQYF. Variable domain in full (rest from reference TRBV9 and TRBJ2-7): DSGVTQTPKHLITATGQRVTLRCSPRSGDLSVYWYQQSLDQGLQFLIQYYNGEERAKGNILERFSAQQFPDLHSELNLSSLELGDSALYFCASSAGQDYEQYFGPGTRLTVT.

The chain couples TRBV4-1 to TRBJ1-2; the D gene is possibly TRBD1 (6 bases). The V end lost 1 base, the J end lost 7 bases, and 16 bases lay between the germline ends. The CDR3 is made up of 15 amino acids. CDR1 is MGHRA, CDR2 YSYEKL, per germline. In DNA, the CDR3 is TGCGCCAGCAGCCAAGGCCGTGCAGGGGATAGTGGCTACACCTTC. Amino acid sequence: CASSQGRAGDSGYTF.

The sample holds a few counts of this clone. In the same sample, other DNA sequences code for this CDR3. The genes are TRBV15 and TRBJ1-2; TRBD1 matches 9 bases. The CDR3 consists of 18 residues. Germline CDR1 and CDR2: LNHNV and YYDKDF (reference sequence). Trimming took 0 bases from V and 8 from J; bases not matched to a gene: 16. CDR3 DNA: TGTGCCACCAGCAGAGATTGGGGGCGGGACAGGGTTGCCTACGGCTACACCTTC. Protein sequence: CATSRDWGRDRVAYGYTF. The full variable domain, rest sourced from reference TRBV15 and TRBJ1-2, is DAMVIQNPRYQVTQFGKPVTLSCSQTLNHNVMYWYQQKSSQAPKLLFHYYDKDFNNEADTPDNFQSRRPNTSFCFLDIRSPGLGDTAMYLCATSRDWGRDRVAYGYTFGSGTRLTVV.

The chain employs TRBV10-1 and TRBJ2-1; perhaps TRBD2 as D (6 bases). CDR3 length: 16 amino acids. V lost 4 bases and J 0 bases, leaving 13 bases between the germline ends. Germline lookup yields CDR1 WNHNN and CDR2 SYGVQD (reference sequence). CDR3 residues: CASSAPAGNSYNEQFF. CDR3 DNA sequence: TGCGCCAGCAGTGCCCCAGCGGGTAACTCCTACAATGAGCAGTTCTTC.

Regarding this clone: Mismatch with germline at one junction end may stem from a read error. The rearrangement joins TRBV4-2 to TRBJ1-4; tentative D call: TRBD1 (6 bases). CDR3 size: 11 residues. The germline CDR1 and CDR2 sequences are LGHNA and YNFKEQ. The CDR3 reads CASSQGGRRIF. The CDR3 nucleotides are TGTGCCAGCAGCCAAGGGGGGCGGAGGATTTTT.

The rearrangement links TRBV30 to TRBJ2-7; D not certain. Trimming pared 2 bases from V and 2 bases from J, leaving 10 bases between. The CDR3 extends over 13 amino acids. The germline V gene encodes CDR1 GTSNPN and CDR2 SVGIG (reference sequence). The CDR3 coding sequence is TGTGCCTGGAGTCCCACTACTCCCTACGAGCAGTACTTC. Protein sequence: CAWSPTTPYEQYF.

This clone has more than one count but fewer than ten. The V call is TRBV5-1, the J call TRBJ1-5; maybe TRBD1 (5 bases). Trimming stripped 7 bases from V and 9 bases from J, with 8 bases between. The CDR3 totals 10 residues. In germline, CDR1 is SGHRS, CDR2 YFSETQ. The CDR3 nucleotides read TGCGCCAGCGCGGGGCGGCCCCAGCATTTT. This sequence encodes CASAGRPQHF.